These T cell receptor beta chains were read from a single sample in a study of blood T cell repertoires in COVID-19. Generated by immunoSEQ multiplex PCR, the TCRdb table keeps only in-frame clones and is missing some. The table lists 150,000 to 180,000 clones, 75% to 95% of them singletons. Input material: peripheral blood. All receptors come from a man aged 45-65 years with acute or convalescent COVID-19. The CDR3 runs from the conserved cysteine through the conserved F or W. D genes are given only for firm matches. The size of a clone is reported for some rows only, either as once, few or many, or as a class for expanded clones.

d_call	clone_size	v_call	j_call	cdr3_aa	cdr3_nt
TRBD2	.	TRBV7-9	TRBJ2-7	CASSPTSGSFYEQYF	TGTGCCAGCAGTCCCACTAGCGGGAGCTTTTACGAGCAGTACTTC
TRBD1	once	TRBV28	TRBJ2-1	CASSHRGTGYNEQFF	TGTGCCAGCAGTCACCGGGGGACAGGGTACAATGAGCAGTTCTTC
.	.	TRBV9	TRBJ1-1	CASSVGLGMNTEAFF	TGTGCCAGCAGCGTAGGTCTCGGGATGAACACTGAAGCTTTCTTT
.	.	TRBV5-1	TRBJ2-1	CASSSQGIEQFF	TGCGCCAGCAGCTCCCAGGGAATTGAGCAGTTCTTC
TRBD2	.	TRBV7-9	TRBJ2-1	CASSSSGGAVNEQFF	TGTGCCAGCAGCTCTAGCGGGGGGGCCGTCAATGAGCAGTTCTTC
.	.	TRBV27	TRBJ1-1	CASSGMNTEAFF	TGTGCCAGCAGCGGGATGAACACTGAAGCTTTCTTT
TRBD1	.	TRBV2	TRBJ1-6	CASSGTGNSPLHF	TGTGCCAGCAGTGGGACAGGAAATTCACCCCTCCACTTT
.	.	TRBV7-2	TRBJ1-2	CASSLVGSPFYTF	TGTGCCAGCAGCTTAGTGGGGAGCCCCTTCTACACCTTC
TRBD1	.	TRBV28	TRBJ1-4	CASSPKTGSWEKLFF	TGTGCCAGCAGTCCTAAGACAGGGTCATGGGAAAAACTGTTTTTT
TRBD2	.	TRBV5-1	TRBJ2-1	CASSLARGLAGVNEQFF	TGCGCCAGCAGCTTGGCCCGGGGACTAGCGGGAGTTAATGAGCAGTTCTTC
.	.	TRBV2	TRBJ2-3	CASSSPVTQYF	TGTGCCAGCAGTTCTCCTGTTACGCAGTATTTT
.	.	TRBV28	TRBJ2-3	CASSGAHTQYF	TGTGCCAGCAGTGGGGCACACACGCAGTATTTT
.	once	TRBV12-3/TRBV12-4	TRBJ2-5	CASAGIGETQYF	TGTGCCAGCGCAGGGATAGGAGAGACCCAGTACTTC
TRBD2	.	TRBV28	TRBJ2-3	CASSFGGSGDTQYF	TGTGCCAGCAGTTTTGGCGGGAGTGGAGATACGCAGTATTTT
.	.	TRBV18	TRBJ2-4	CASSPPSAAKNIQYF	TGTGCCAGCTCACCACCTAGCGCAGCCAAAAACATTCAGTACTTC
.	once	TRBV29-1	TRBJ2-1	CSVVVNEQFF	TGCAGCGTTGTAGTGAATGAGCAGTTCTTC
TRBD1	.	TRBV5-6	TRBJ1-2	CASSSKTTGGKGNYGYTF	TGTGCCAGCAGCTCAAAGACGACAGGGGGCAAGGGTAACTATGGCTACACCTTC
TRBD2	.	TRBV27	TRBJ2-7	CASSSGLGGEQYF	TGTGCCAGCAGTTCGGGACTAGGGGGCGAGCAGTACTTC
TRBD1	.	TRBV10-1	TRBJ1-6	CASSDRDRVSDYNSPLHF	TGCGCCAGCAGTGACCGGGACAGGGTATCTGACTATAATTCACCCCTCCACTTT
TRBD2	.	TRBV6-5	TRBJ2-7	CASSYSSSGRYEQYF	TGTGCCAGCAGTTACTCGTCTAGCGGGAGGTACGAGCAGTACTTC
TRBD1	.	TRBV18	TRBJ1-1	CASSPWTGENTEAFF	TGTGCCAGCTCACCATGGACAGGGGAGAACACTGAAGCTTTCTTT
.	once	TRBV7-3	TRBJ2-5	CASSLTVQETQYF	TGTGCCAGCAGCCTCACAGTTCAAGAGACCCAGTACTTC
.	.	TRBV7-9	TRBJ2-7	CASSLGPQQGYEQYF	TGTGCCAGCAGCTTAGGTCCCCAGCAGGGATACGAGCAGTACTTC
TRBD2	.	TRBV5-6	TRBJ2-1	CASSLGLAGGNEQFF	TGTGCCAGCAGCTTGGGACTAGCGGGAGGGAATGAGCAGTTCTTC
.	.	TRBV7-8	TRBJ1-4	CASSRPGSGVLAATNEKLFF	TGTGCCAGCAGCCGACCGGGATCGGGAGTATTAGCTGCAACTAATGAAAAACTGTTTTTT
.	.	TRBV18	TRBJ1-2	CASSPAGQGSNPLYGYTF	TGTGCCAGCTCACCAGCAGGGCAGGGGTCGAATCCTCTGTATGGCTACACCTTC
.	.	TRBV9	TRBJ1-1	CASSVPQGLHTEAFF	TGTGCCAGCAGCGTCCCGCAGGGTTTGCACACTGAAGCTTTCTTT
TRBD1	.	TRBV6-6	TRBJ1-3	CASSYRTGVLGNTIYF	TGTGCCAGCAGTTACAGGACAGGGGTGCTCGGAAACACCATATATTTT
TRBD1	.	TRBV5-4	TRBJ1-2	CASSFQGQSRGYTF	TGTGCCAGCAGCTTCCAGGGACAGTCTCGGGGCTACACCTTC
.	.	TRBV9	TRBJ1-1	CASSVGLSGAPYTEAFF	TGTGCCAGCAGCGTAGGGTTAAGTGGGGCCCCATACACTGAAGCTTTCTTT
TRBD1	.	TRBV3-1/TRBV3-2	TRBJ1-1	CATGQGGTEAFF	TGTGCCACAGGACAGGGGGGGACTGAAGCTTTCTTT
TRBD2	.	TRBV7-8	TRBJ2-7	CASSIDGLAGALAYEQYF	TGTGCCAGCAGCATAGACGGACTAGCGGGAGCCCTTGCCTACGAGCAGTACTTC
.	.	TRBV7-6	TRBJ1-1	CASSLTHGTNTEAFF	TGTGCCAGCAGCTTAACCCATGGCACCAACACTGAAGCTTTCTTT
.	.	TRBV19	TRBJ1-2	CASSISQGHIAGYTF	TGTGCCAGTAGTATCAGCCAAGGACACATTGCTGGCTACACCTTC
.	once	TRBV6-5	TRBJ2-6	CASTSPGANVLTF	TGTGCCAGCACTTCCCCCGGGGCCAACGTCCTGACTTTC
.	.	TRBV10-3	TRBJ1-4	CAISGHSGEKLFF	TGTGCCATCAGTGGCCACAGCGGGGAAAAACTGTTTTTT
.	.	TRBV19	TRBJ2-7	CASSIGPGREGSYEQYF	TGTGCCAGTAGTATAGGCCCCGGCAGGGAAGGGTCCTACGAGCAGTACTTC
TRBD2	.	TRBV27	TRBJ2-4	CASSNDITSGGVRGSRNIQYF	TGTGCCAGCAGTAACGACATTACTAGCGGGGGGGTCCGGGGCAGTAGGAACATTCAGTACTTC
TRBD2	.	TRBV2	TRBJ2-5	CASSTLAEETQYF	TGTGCCAGCAGCACTCTAGCGGAAGAGACCCAGTACTTC